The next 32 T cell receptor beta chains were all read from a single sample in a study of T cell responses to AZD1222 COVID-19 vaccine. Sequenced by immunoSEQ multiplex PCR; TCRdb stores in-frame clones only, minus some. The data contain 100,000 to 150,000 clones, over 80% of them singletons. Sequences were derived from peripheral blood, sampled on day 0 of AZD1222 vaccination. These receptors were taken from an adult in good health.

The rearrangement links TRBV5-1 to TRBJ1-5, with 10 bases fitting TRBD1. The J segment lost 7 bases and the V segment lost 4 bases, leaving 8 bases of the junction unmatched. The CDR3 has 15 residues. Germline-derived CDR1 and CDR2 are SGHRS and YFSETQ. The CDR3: CASSQEGQGGQPQHF. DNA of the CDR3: TGCGCCAGCAGCCAGGAAGGACAGGGGGGGCAGCCCCAGCATTTT.

The CDR3 nucleotides are TGTGCCAGCAGTGAACCCTGGACCTATGGCTACACCTTC. Amino acid sequence: CASSEPWTYGYTF. The chain employs TRBV6-1 and TRBJ1-2; no reliable D call. The CDR3 totals 13 residues. The V gene lost 2 bases and the J gene lost 4 bases, with 8 bases spanning the gap. Germline values: CDR1 MNHNS, CDR2 SASEGT.

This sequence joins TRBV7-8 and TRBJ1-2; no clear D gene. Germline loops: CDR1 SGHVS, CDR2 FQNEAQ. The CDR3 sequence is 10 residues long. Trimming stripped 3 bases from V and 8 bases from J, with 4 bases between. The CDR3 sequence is CASSFYGYTF. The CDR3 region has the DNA TGTGCCAGCAGCTTTTACGGCTACACCTTC.

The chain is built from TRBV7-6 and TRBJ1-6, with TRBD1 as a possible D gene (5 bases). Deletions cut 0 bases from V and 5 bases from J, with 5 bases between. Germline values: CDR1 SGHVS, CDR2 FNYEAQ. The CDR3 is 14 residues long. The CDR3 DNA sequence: TGTGCCAGCAGCTTAGCAGGGGATAATTCACCCCTCCACTTT. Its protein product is CASSLAGDNSPLHF.

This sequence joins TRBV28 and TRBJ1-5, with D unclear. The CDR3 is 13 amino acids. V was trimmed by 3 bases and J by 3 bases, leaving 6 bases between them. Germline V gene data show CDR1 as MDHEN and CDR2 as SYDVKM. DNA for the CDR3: TGTGCCAGCAGTTTTCCCCCCAATCAGCCCCAGCATTTT. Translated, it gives CASSFPPNQPQHF. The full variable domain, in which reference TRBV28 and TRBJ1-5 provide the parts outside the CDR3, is DVKVTQSSRYLVKRTGEKVFLECVQDMDHENMFWYRQDPGLGLRLIYFSYDVKMKEKGDIPEGYSVSREKKERFSLILESASTNQTSMYLCASSFPPNQPQHFGDGTRLSIL.

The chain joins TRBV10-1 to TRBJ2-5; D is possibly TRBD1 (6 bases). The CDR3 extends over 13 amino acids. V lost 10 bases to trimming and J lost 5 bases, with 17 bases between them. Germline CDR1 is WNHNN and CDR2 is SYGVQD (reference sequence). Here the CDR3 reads CATIPRGAETQYF. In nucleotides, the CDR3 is TGCGCCACCATCCCCAGGGGAGCGGAGACCCAGTACTTC.

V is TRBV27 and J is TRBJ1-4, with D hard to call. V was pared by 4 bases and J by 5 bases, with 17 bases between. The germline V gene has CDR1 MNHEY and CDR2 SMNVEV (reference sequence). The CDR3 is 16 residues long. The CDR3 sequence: CASSSRALGINEKLFF. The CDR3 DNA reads TGTGCCAGCAGTTCCCGGGCCCTTGGCATCAATGAAAAACTGTTTTTT.

In nucleotides, the CDR3 is TGTGCCAGCTCGACGGCGGGAACCCCGGACGAGCAGTACTTC. It is translated as CASSTAGTPDEQYF. This chain connects TRBV18 to TRBJ2-7, with a tentative D call TRBD2 (6 bases). The CDR3 runs 14 residues. V lost 6 bases to trimming and J lost 5 bases, with 17 bases between them. Germline V lookup: CDR1 KGHSH, CDR2 LQKENI.

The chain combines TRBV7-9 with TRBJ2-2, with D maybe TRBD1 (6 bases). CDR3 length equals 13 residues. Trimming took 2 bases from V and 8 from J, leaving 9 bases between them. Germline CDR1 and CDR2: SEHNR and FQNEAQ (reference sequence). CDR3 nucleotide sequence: TGTGCCAGCAGCTTAAACAGGGAAGGGGAGCTGTTTTTT. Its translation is CASSLNREGELFF.

The DNA of the CDR3 is TGTGCCAGCAGCTTAGGGACGGCCGGCTACACCTTC. Protein sequence: CASSLGTAGYTF. The chain is built from TRBV5-6 and TRBJ1-2; a possible D gene is TRBD1 (5 bases). Germline V CDR1 and CDR2: SGHDT, YYEEEE. This CDR3 spans 12 amino acids. Trimming pared 2 bases from V and 8 bases from J, leaving 10 bases between.

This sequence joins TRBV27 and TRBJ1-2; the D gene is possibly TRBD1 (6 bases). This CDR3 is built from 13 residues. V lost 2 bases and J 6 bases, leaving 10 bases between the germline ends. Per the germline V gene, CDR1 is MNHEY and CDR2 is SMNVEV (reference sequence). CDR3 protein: CASSLKQGDGYTF. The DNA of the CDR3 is TGTGCCAGCAGTTTAAAACAGGGTGATGGCTACACCTTC.

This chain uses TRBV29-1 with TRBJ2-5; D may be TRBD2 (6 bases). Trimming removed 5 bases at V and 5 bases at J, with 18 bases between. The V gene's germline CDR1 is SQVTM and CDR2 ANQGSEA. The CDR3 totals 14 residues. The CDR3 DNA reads TGCAGCGTTCCCCGACCGGCGGGATCGGAGACCCAGTACTTC. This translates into CSVPRPAGSETQYF.

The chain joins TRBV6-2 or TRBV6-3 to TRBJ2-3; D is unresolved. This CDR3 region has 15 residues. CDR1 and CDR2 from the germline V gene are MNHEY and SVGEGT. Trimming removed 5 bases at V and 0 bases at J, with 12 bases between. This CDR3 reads CASSRPFGSTDTQYF. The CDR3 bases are TGTGCCAGCAGTCGACCCTTCGGAAGCACAGATACGCAGTATTTT.

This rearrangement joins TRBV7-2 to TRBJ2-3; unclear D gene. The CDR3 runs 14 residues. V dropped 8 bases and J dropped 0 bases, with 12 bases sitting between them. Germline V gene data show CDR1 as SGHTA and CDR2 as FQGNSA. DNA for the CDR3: TGTGCCAGCCACACCGCGATTAGCACAGATACGCAGTATTTT. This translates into CASHTAISTDTQYF.

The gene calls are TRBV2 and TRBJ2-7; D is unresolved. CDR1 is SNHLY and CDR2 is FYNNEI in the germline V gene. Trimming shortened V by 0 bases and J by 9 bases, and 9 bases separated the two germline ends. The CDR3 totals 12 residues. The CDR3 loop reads CASSEALVVQYF. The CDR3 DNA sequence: TGTGCCAGCAGTGAAGCGTTGGTGGTGCAGTACTTC.

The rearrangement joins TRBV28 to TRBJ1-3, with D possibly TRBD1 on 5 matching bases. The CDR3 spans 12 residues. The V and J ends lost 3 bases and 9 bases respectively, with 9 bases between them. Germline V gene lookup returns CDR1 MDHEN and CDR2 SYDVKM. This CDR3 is CASSLEGITIYF. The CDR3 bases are TGTGCCAGCAGTTTGGAGGGGATCACCATATATTTT.

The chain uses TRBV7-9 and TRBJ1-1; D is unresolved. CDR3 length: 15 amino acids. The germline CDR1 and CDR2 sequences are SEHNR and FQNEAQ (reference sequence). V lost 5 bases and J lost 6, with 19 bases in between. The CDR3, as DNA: TGTGCCAGCAGCCCCGCGGGCCCTGCGTATCCTGAAGCTTTCTTT. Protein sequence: CASSPAGPAYPEAFF.

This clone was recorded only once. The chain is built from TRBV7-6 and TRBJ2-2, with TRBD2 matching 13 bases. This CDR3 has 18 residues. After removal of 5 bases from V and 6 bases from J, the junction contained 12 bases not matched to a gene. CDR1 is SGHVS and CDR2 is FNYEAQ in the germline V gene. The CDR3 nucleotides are TGTGCCAGCAGCGCACTTAGCACTAGCGGGAGGGCCCCCGGGGAGCTGTTTTTT. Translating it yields CASSALSTSGRAPGELFF.

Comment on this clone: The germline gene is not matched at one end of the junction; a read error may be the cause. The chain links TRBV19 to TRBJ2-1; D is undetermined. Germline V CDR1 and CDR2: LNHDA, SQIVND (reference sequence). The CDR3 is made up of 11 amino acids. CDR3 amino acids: CASSIANEQFF. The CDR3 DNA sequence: TGTGCCAGTAGCATAGCCAATGAGCAGTTCTTC.

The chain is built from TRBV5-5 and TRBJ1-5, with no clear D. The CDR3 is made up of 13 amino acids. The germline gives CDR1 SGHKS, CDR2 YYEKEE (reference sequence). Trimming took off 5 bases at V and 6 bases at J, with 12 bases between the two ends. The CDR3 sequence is CASSFDLGQPQHF. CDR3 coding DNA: TGTGCCAGCAGTTTCGACTTGGGTCAGCCCCAGCATTTT.

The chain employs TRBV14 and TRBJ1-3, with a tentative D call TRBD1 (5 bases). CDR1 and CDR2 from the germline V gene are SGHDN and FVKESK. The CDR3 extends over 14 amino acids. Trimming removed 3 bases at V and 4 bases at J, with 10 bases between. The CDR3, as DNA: TGTGCCAGCAGCCAGGGGGGACGCGGAAACACCATATATTTT. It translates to CASSQGGRGNTIYF.

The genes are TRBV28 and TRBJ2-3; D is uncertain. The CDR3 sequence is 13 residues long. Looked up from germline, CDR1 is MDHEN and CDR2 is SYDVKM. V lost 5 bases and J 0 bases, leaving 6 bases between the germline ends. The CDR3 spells CASSPGSTDTQYF. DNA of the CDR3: TGTGCCAGCAGTCCTGGTAGCACAGATACGCAGTATTTT.

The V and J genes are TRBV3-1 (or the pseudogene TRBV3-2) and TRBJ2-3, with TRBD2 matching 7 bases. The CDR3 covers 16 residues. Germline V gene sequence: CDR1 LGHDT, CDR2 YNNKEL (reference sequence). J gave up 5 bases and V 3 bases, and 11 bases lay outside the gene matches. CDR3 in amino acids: CASSQDPSGGIDTQYF. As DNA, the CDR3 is TGTGCCAGCAGCCAGGACCCTAGCGGAGGGATAGATACGCAGTATTTT.

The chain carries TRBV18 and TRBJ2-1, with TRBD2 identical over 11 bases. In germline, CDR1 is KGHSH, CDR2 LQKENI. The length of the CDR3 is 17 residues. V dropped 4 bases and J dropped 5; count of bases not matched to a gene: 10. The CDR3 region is CASSLSSGTSGDNEQFF. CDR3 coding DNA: TGTGCCAGCTCACTCTCTTCCGGGACTAGCGGAGACAATGAGCAGTTCTTC.

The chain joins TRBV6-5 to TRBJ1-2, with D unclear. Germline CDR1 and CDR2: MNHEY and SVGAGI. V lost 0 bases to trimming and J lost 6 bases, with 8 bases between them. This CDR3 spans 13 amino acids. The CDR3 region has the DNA TGTGCCAGCAGTTACTCGTCGAACCATGGCTACACCTTC. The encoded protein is CASSYSSNHGYTF.

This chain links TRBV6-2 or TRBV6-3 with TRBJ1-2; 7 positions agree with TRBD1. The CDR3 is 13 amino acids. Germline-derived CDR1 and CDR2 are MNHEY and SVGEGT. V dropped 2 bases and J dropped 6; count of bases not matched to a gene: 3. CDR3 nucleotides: TGTGCCAGCAGTTACGTCAGGGGGAATGGCTACACCTTC. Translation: CASSYVRGNGYTF.

Here the CDR3 DNA reads TGCGCCAGCCAACAGGGGGCTTCTGGAAACACCATATATTTT. This encodes CASQQGASGNTIYF. The V gene is TRBV5-1, the J gene TRBJ1-3, with 9 bases fitting TRBD1. The germline gives CDR1 SGHRS, CDR2 YFSETQ. The V gene end was trimmed by 7 bases and the J gene end by 1 base; junction bases not matched to a gene: 3. The CDR3 consists of 14 residues.

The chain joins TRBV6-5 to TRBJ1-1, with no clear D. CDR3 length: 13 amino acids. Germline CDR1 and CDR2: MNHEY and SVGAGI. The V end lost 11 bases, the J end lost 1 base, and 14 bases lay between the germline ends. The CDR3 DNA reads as TGTGCCGCGATGCTACACGGGAACACTGAAGCTTTCTTT. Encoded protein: CAAMLHGNTEAFF.

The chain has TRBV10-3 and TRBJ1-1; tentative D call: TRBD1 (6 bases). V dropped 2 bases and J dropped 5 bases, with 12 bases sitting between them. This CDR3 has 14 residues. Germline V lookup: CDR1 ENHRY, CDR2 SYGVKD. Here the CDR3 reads CAISETGGRTEAFF. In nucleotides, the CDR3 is TGTGCCATCAGTGAGACCGGGGGCCGGACTGAAGCTTTCTTT.

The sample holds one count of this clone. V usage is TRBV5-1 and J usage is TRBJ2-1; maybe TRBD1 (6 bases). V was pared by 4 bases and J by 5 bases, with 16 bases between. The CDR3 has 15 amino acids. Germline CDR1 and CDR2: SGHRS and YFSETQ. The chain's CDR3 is CASSQTGWSNNEQFF. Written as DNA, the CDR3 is TGCGCCAGCAGCCAGACAGGCTGGTCCAACAATGAGCAGTTCTTC.

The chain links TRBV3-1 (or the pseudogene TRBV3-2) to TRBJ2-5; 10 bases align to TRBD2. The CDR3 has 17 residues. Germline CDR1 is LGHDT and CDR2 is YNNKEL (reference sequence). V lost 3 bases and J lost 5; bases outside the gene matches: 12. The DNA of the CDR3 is TGTGCCAGCAGCCAGTCCCGAGGGCTAGCGGGGGAGGAGACCCAGTACTTC. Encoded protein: CASSQSRGLAGEETQYF.

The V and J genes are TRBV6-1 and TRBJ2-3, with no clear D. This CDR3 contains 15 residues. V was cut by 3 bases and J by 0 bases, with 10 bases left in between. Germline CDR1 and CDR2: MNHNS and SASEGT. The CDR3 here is CASSDRATSTDTQYF. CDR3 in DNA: TGTGCCAGCAGTGATCGGGCAACTAGCACAGATACGCAGTATTTT.